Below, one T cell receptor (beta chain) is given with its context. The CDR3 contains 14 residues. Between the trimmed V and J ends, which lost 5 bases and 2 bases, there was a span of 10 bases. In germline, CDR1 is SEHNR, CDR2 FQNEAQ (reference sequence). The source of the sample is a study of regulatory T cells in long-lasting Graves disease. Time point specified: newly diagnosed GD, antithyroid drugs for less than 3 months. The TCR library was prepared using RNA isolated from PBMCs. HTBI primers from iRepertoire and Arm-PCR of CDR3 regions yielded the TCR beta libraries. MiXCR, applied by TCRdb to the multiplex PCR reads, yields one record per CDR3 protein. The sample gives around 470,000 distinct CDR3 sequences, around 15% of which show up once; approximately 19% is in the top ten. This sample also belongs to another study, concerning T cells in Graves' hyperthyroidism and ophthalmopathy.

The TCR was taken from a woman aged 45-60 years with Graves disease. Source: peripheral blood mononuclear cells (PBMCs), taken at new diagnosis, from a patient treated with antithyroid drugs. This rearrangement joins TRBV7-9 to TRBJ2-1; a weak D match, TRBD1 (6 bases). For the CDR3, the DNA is TGTGCCAGCAGCCAGACAGGACCCTACAATGAGCAGTTCTTC. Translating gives CASSQTGPYNEQFF.